The 9 T cell receptor beta chains below come from one sample, sequenced in a study of cytomegalovirus exposure and HLA in healthy donors. Vbeta (60) and Jbeta (13) primers were used in the PCR. Method: immunoSEQ multiplex PCR; TCRdb's copy keeps in-frame clones and lacks some. The sample lists about 110,000 clones, 70% to 85% occurring once. Sequenced input: PBMCs. Receptors were obtained from a woman under 30 in good health and CMV-seronegative.

This rearrangement joins TRBV11-2 to TRBJ2-7, with 9 bases that match TRBD1. In germline, CDR1 is SGHAT, CDR2 FQNNGV. CDR3 size: 12 residues. J lost 5 bases, V lost 6 bases, and 2 bases had no gene match. CDR3 coding DNA: TGTGCCAGCAGGGACAGGGGCAACGAGCAGTACGTC. Encoded protein: CASRDRGNEQYV.

CDR3 DNA sequence: TGCGCCAGCAGCCCTCAGGTCACGCCGGGACAGGGTTCGTCCGGGGAGCTGTTTTTT. It is translated as CASSPQVTPGQGSSGELFF. The chain links TRBV4-1 to TRBJ2-2; 9 bases match TRBD1. Germline CDR1 MGHRA, CDR2 YSYEKL. Losses at the gene ends were 4 bases for V and 6 bases for J; bases not matched to a gene: 18. This CDR3 contains 19 residues.

The J gene is TRBJ1-5, the V gene TRBV27; 7 positions agree with TRBD1. The V segment lost 3 bases and the J segment 4 bases; nucleotides outside the gene matches: 6. Germline lookup yields CDR1 MNHEY and CDR2 SMNVEV (reference sequence). The CDR3 is 15 residues long. This CDR3 reads CASSFRTGVNQPQHF. CDR3 DNA: TGTGCCAGCAGTTTCCGTACAGGGGTTAATCAGCCCCAGCATTTT.

This clone was found once. The chain couples TRBV29-1 to TRBJ2-2; D may be TRBD2 (6 bases). From germline, CDR1 is SQVTM and CDR2 ANQGSEA. Trimming removed 4 bases from V and 4 bases from J, with 13 bases in between. The CDR3 totals 14 residues. The CDR3 here is CSVGGMGGTGELFF. The CDR3 DNA sequence: TGCAGCGTTGGGGGGATGGGGGGCACCGGGGAGCTGTTTTTT.

This clone was seen a handful of times. This chain links TRBV7-9 with TRBJ1-1; no firm D call. The CDR3 spans 14 residues. From germline, CDR1 is SEHNR and CDR2 FQNEAQ (reference sequence). The ends were cut back, 1 base at V and 0 bases at J, with 6 bases in the middle. The DNA of the CDR3 is TGTGCCAGCAGCTTAGGTGCAGTGAACACTGAAGCTTTCTTT. Translation: CASSLGAVNTEAFF.

The chain combines TRBV28 with TRBJ1-1; possible D gene TRBD1, 5 bases. CDR3 length: 13 residues. Germline values: CDR1 MDHEN, CDR2 SYDVKM. V was cut by 5 bases and J by 5 bases, with 12 bases left in between. In DNA, the CDR3 is TGTGCCAGCAGTAGCAACAGGTTGACTGAAGCTTTCTTT. Amino acid sequence: CASSSNRLTEAFF.

This clone was counted between two and nine times. The chain recombines TRBV19 with TRBJ1-5, with D tentatively TRBD1 (5 bases). Germline V gives CDR1 LNHDA, CDR2 SQIVND (reference sequence). V lost 7 bases and J lost 10, with 20 bases in between. The CDR3 is made up of 14 amino acids. The CDR3 loop reads CASTPGGTAKPQHF. The CDR3 nucleotides read TGTGCCAGTACCCCGGGCGGGACGGCTAAACCCCAGCATTTT.

The V and J genes are TRBV5-1 and TRBJ1-2, with 10 bases that match TRBD1. The V gene end was trimmed by 0 bases and the J gene end by 8 bases; junction bases not matched to a gene: 4. This CDR3 comprises 14 residues. Germline V gives CDR1 SGHRS, CDR2 YFSETQ. DNA of the CDR3: TGCGCCAGCAGCTTGGAGGGACAGGGGTTGGGCTACACCTTC. This translates into CASSLEGQGLGYTF.

The V and J genes are TRBV4-3 and TRBJ2-6; the D gene is possibly TRBD1 (6 bases). CDR1 and CDR2 from the germline V gene are LGHNA and YSLEER. The V end lost 4 bases, the J end lost 9 bases, and 16 bases lay between the germline ends. The CDR3 sequence is 15 residues long. The CDR3 protein is CASSPSIRGDNVLTF. The CDR3 coding sequence is TGCGCCAGCAGCCCCAGCATCAGGGGAGACAACGTCCTGACTTTC.